This TCR beta chain was identified during a study of T cell repertoires in cytomegalovirus infection. Study information: Public TCR beta signature analysis indicated the presence of both CMV infection and matching HLA type. Whole-study findings and limits: Dominant in the ex vivo response were TCR beta clonotypes restricted by HLA-C and specific for CMV. Totalled public TCR beta family frequency picked out people who carried CMV plus the relevant HLA.

Via MiXCR, TCRdb re-called the reads, giving one row per CDR3 protein. The table includes approximately 1,000,000 distinct CDR3 sequences, approximately 31% detected once. The V end was cut by 4 bases, the J end by 3 bases, with 10 bases between. This CDR3 spans 13 amino acids. CDR1 is MNHNY, CDR2 SVGAGI, per germline (reference sequence). Comments on this clonotype: What it recognizes is unknown.

This clonotype originated in a human donor in good health (CMV status not recorded). Some clones in this sample may be carry-over from other donors' samples. The sequenced sample was cultured CD8+ T cells from PBMCs, obtained from culture after CMV antigen stimulation. The rearrangement uses TRBV6-6 and TRBJ2-7; D is uncertain. Here the CDR3 reads CASSSTRIYEQYF. The CDR3 nucleotides are TGTGCCAGCAGTTCGACAAGGATCTACGAGCAGTACTTC.